This T cell receptor beta chain was identified in a study of sequential checkpoint blockade in melanoma. Study-level background: Randomization was 1:1 between first-line nivolumab→ipilimumab and ipilimumab→nivolumab. Both treatment sequences were followed by maintenance nivolumab.

The CDR3 loop spans 19 amino acids. Germline values: CDR1 LNHDA, CDR2 SQIVND (reference sequence). With 2 bases clipped from V and 5 bases from J, the junction kept 15 bases outside the gene matches. This clone appeared a single time. Assay used: immunoSEQ multiplex PCR; TCRdb lists only in-frame clones, some missing. In the table there are approximately 11,000 clones, 60% to 85% of which are singletons. Treatment given: randomized to nivolumab then ipilimumab (arm A) or the reverse (arm B). None of the patients previously received DNA-damaging chemotherapy. PBMC sorting kept live CD3+CD8+ cells without CD19 or CD56.

The rearrangement links TRBV19 to TRBJ1-4, with TRBD1 matching 9 bases. The material was CD8+ T cells sorted from blood (inferred from file names), obtained from a patient given nivolumab and ipilimumab in sequence. The source of this sequence is a human donor with melanoma. Here the CDR3 DNA reads TGTGCCAGTAGTATAATCGGACAGGGGTTAGGCCCATCGAATGAAAAACTGTTTTTT. Amino acid sequence: CASSIIGQGLGPSNEKLFF.